This T cell receptor beta chain was captured by sequencing in a study of blood T cell repertoires in COVID-19. Study-level information: Donors in the United States, Italy and Spain gave samples during acute or convalescent COVID-19. From T cells, B-cell-depleted T cells, or PBMCs came the material, which was cDNA or gDNA.

The V gene lost 4 bases and the J gene lost 5 bases, with 17 bases spanning the gap. The length of the CDR3 is 15 residues. Germline CDR1 is MGHRA and CDR2 is YSYEKL. Per the authors' pipeline: Researchers report that nucleated cell counts were estimated from reference gene primer amplification. The protocol was immunoSEQ multiplex PCR, while the TCRdb copy is restricted to in-frame clones and leaves out a portion. V, J and clone size are taken as reported in that table, and D and trimming were inferred from the DNA itself. The sample shows 40,000 or so clones, over 75% of them seen only once. The origin of this receptor is a human donor in a cohort sampled during active COVID-19. Sequencing used peripheral blood. The chain joins TRBV4-1 to TRBJ2-5, with D possibly being TRBD2 (6 bases). CDR3 protein: CASSRVRGGAETQYF. The CDR3 DNA is TGCGCCAGCAGCCGAGTAAGGGGCGGGGCGGAGACCCAGTACTTC.